These 11 T cell receptor beta chains share one sample of origin, sequenced in a study of blood T cell repertoires in COVID-19. TCRdb's table, derived via immunoSEQ multiplex PCR, lists solely in-frame clones and lacks some. The table has under 300,000 clones, almost 85% seen once. The material sequenced was peripheral blood. The receptors originated from a man over 45 with acute or convalescent COVID-19.

V usage is TRBV5-6 and J usage is TRBJ1-4; D gene uncertain. The CDR3 consists of 17 residues. The V end lost 4 bases, the J end lost 0 bases, and 16 bases lay between the germline ends. CDR1 and CDR2 (germline): SGHDT, YYEEEE. CDR3 amino acids: CASSLGGPLATNEKLFF. DNA for the CDR3: TGTGCCAGCAGCCTCGGAGGGCCGCTTGCAACTAATGAAAAACTGTTTTTT.

V is TRBV6-5 and J is TRBJ1-5; 7 bases map to TRBD1. This CDR3 has 14 residues. Looked up from germline, CDR1 is MNHEY and CDR2 is SVGAGI. V gave up 6 bases and J gave up 4 bases; unmatched junction bases: 6. The CDR3 sequence: CASRRDSLNQPQHF. The CDR3 DNA is TGTGCCAGCAGAAGGGACAGCCTAAATCAGCCCCAGCATTTT.

The genes are TRBV2 and TRBJ2-4; D not resolved. V lost 3 bases, J lost 0 bases, and 6 bases lay in between. Germline loops: CDR1 SNHLY, CDR2 FYNNEI. The CDR3 contains 14 residues. CDR3 nucleotides: TGTGCCAGCAGTGAGCTAGTAGCCAAAAACATTCAGTACTTC. Amino acids: CASSELVAKNIQYF.

The chain employs TRBV20-1 and TRBJ2-5; 8 nucleotides line up with TRBD1. CDR3 length: 14 amino acids. V lost 6 bases to trimming and J lost 3 bases; unmatched junction nucleotides: 9. Germline V gene sequence: CDR1 DFQATT, CDR2 SNEGSKA (reference sequence). CDR3 sequence (DNA): TGCAGTGCAAGTCCCAGGGGGCTGAAAGAGACCCAGTACTTC. Translated, it gives CSASPRGLKETQYF.

The chain combines TRBV27 with TRBJ1-2; TRBD1 aligns across 10 bases. This CDR3 has 14 residues. Looked up from germline, CDR1 is MNHEY and CDR2 is SMNVEV (reference sequence). Germline trimming cut 2 bases from V and 3 bases from J; bases unmatched to any gene: 0. The CDR3 DNA reads as TGTGCCAGCAGTTTAGGACAGGGGGACTATGGCTACACCTTC. Its protein product is CASSLGQGDYGYTF.

This chain links TRBV14 with TRBJ2-7; D remains unclear. The CDR3 spans 13 residues. CDR1 is SGHDN and CDR2 is FVKESK in the germline V gene. Trimming took off 4 bases at V and 5 bases at J, with 12 bases between the two ends. The CDR3 sequence: CASSLILSDEQYF. Here the CDR3 DNA reads TGTGCCAGCAGCCTGATCTTATCGGACGAGCAGTACTTC.

This clone was seen only once. The chain combines TRBV19 with TRBJ1-4; D remains ambiguous. The V and J ends lost 6 bases and 8 bases respectively, with 13 bases between them. Germline assignment: CDR1 LNHDA and CDR2 SQIVND (reference sequence). This CDR3 spans 13 amino acids. The CDR3 is CASRQRHREKLFF. The CDR3 nucleotides read TGTGCCAGTAGGCAGAGACATAGAGAAAAACTGTTTTTT.

This rearrangement joins TRBV27 to TRBJ2-1, with 10 bases fitting TRBD2. The CDR3 runs 14 residues. Germline V gene data show CDR1 as MNHEY and CDR2 as SMNVEV (reference sequence). V trimming: 5 bases; J trimming: 4 bases; junction bases outside the gene matches: 2. The DNA of the CDR3 is TGTGCCAGCAGTGGACTAGCGGAGTACAATGAGCAGTTCTTC. Protein sequence: CASSGLAEYNEQFF.

The chain has TRBV11-2 and TRBJ1-1, with D hard to call. Germline V gene sequence: CDR1 SGHAT, CDR2 FQNNGV. CDR3 length: 14 residues. V gave up 7 bases and J gave up 1 base, with 13 bases separating them. The CDR3 region has the DNA TGTGCCAGCAACCAAGGTAGCAGGAACACTGAAGCTTTCTTT. This translates into CASNQGSRNTEAFF.

The rearrangement joins TRBV28 to TRBJ2-3; the match to TRBD2 covers 8 bases. The CDR3 sequence is 17 residues long. Per the germline V gene, CDR1 is MDHEN and CDR2 is SYDVKM. Losses at the gene ends were 5 bases for V and 2 bases for J; bases not matched to a gene: 12. CDR3 sequence (DNA): TGTGCCAGCAGTATCTTACTAGCGGTAACCGACACAGATACGCAGTATTTT. As protein: CASSILLAVTDTDTQYF.

The chain carries TRBV19 and TRBJ2-2; TRBD2 aligns across 14 bases. Germline values: CDR1 LNHDA, CDR2 SQIVND (reference sequence). J lost 7 bases, V lost 5 bases, and 12 bases had no gene match. CDR3 length equals 18 residues. In DNA form, the CDR3 reads TGTGCCAGTAGTTTGGGACTAGCGGGAGTGATAGGGGACGGGGAGCTGTTTTTT. Translating it yields CASSLGLAGVIGDGELFF.